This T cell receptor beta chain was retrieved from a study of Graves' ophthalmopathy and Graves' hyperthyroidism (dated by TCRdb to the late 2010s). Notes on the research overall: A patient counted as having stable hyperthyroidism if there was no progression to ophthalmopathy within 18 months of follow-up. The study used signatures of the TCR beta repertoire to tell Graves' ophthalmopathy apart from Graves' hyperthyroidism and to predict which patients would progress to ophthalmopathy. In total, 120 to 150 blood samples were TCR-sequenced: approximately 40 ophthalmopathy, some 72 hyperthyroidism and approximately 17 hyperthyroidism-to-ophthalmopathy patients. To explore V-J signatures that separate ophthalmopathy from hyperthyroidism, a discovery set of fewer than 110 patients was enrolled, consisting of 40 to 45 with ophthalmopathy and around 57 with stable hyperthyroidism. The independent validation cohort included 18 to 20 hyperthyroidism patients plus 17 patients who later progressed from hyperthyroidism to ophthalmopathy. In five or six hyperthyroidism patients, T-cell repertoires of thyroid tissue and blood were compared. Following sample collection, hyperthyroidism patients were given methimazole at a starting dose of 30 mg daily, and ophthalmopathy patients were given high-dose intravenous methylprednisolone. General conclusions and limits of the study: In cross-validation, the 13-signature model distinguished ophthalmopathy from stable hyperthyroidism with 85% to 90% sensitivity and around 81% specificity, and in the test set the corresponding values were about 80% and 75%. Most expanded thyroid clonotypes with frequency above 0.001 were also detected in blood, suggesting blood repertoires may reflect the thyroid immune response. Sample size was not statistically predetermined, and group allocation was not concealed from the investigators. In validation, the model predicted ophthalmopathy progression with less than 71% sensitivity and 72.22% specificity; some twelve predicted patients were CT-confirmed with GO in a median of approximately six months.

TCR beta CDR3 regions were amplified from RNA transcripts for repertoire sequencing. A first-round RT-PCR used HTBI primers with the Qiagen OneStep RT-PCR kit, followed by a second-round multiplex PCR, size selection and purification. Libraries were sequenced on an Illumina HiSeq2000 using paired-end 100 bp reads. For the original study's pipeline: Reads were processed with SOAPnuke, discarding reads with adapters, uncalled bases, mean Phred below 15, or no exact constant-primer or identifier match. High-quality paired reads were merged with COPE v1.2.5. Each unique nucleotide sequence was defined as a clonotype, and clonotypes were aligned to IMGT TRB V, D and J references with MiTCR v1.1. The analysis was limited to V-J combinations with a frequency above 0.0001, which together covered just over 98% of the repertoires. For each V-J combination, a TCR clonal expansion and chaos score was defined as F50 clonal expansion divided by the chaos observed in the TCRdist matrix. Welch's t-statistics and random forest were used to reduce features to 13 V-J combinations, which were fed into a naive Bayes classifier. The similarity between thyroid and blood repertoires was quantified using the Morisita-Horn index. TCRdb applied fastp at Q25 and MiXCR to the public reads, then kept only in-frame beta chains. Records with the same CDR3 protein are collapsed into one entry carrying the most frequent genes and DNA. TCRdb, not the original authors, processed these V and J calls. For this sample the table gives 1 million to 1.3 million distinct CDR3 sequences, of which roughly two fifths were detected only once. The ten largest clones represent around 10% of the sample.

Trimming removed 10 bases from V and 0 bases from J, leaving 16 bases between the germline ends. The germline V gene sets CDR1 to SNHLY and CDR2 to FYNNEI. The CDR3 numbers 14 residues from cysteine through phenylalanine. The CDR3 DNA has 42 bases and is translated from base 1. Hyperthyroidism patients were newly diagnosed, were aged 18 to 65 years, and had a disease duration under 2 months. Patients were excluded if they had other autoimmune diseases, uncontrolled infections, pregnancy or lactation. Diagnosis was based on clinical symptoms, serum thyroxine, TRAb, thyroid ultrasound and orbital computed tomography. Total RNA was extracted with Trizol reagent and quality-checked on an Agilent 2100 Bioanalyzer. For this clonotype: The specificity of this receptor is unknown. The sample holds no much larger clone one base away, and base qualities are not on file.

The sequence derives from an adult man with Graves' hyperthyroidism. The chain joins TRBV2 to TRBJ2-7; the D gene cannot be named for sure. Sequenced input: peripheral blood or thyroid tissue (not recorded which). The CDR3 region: CATKREKYSYEQYF. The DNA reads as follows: TGTGCCACCAAGCGCGAGAAATACTCCTACGAGCAGTACTTC.